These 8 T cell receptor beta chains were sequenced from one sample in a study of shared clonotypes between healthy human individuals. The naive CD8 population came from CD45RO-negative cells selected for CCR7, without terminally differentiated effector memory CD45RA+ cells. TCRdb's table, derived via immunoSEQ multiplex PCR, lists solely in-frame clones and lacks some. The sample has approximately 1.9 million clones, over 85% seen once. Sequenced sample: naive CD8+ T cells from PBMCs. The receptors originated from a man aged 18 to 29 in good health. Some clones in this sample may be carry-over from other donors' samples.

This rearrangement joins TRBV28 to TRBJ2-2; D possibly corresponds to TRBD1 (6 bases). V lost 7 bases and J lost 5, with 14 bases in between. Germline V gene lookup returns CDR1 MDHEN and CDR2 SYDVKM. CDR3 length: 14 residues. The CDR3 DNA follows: TGTGCCAGCAAGTCCGCAGGGGAAACCGGGGAGCTGTTTTTT. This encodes CASKSAGETGELFF.

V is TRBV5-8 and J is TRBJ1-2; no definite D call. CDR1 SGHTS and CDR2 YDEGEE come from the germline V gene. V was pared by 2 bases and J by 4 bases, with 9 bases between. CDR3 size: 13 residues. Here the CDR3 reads CASSFTSFYGYTF. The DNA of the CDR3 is TGTGCCAGCAGCTTTACCAGCTTCTATGGCTACACCTTC.

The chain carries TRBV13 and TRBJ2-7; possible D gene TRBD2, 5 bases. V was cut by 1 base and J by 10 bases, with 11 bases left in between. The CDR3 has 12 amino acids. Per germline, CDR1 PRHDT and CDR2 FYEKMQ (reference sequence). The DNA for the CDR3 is TGTGCCAGCAGCTTAGAGGACTCTGACCAGTACTTC. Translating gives CASSLEDSDQYF.

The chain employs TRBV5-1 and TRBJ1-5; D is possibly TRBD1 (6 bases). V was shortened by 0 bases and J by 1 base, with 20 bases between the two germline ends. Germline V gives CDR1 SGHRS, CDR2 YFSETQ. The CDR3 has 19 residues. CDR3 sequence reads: CASSLEHLGARWSNQPQHF. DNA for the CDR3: TGCGCCAGCAGCTTGGAGCACCTGGGGGCCCGGTGGAGCAATCAGCCCCAGCATTTT.

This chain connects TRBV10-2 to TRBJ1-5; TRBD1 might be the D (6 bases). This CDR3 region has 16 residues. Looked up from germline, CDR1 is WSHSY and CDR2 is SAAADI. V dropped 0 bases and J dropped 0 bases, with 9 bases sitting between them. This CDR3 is CASSESTGLSNQPQHF. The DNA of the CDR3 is TGCGCCAGCAGTGAGTCGACAGGCCTTAGCAATCAGCCCCAGCATTTT.

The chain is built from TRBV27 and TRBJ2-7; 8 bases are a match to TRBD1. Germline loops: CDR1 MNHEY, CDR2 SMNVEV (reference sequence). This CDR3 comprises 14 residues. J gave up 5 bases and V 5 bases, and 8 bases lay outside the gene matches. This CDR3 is CASSKERQGNEQYF. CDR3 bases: TGTGCCAGCAGTAAGGAACGACAGGGGAACGAGCAGTACTTC.

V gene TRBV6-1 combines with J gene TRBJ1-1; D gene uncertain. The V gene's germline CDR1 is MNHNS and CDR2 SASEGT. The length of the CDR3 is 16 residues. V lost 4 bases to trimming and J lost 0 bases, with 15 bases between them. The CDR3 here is CASSAPGRGLNTEAFF. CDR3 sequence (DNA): TGTGCCAGCAGTGCGCCCGGACGCGGGTTGAACACTGAAGCTTTCTTT.

CDR3 residues: CASSVDAGVTYNEQFF. The DNA for the CDR3 is TGTGCCAGCAGCGTAGATGCAGGAGTGACCTACAATGAGCAGTTCTTC. The chain joins TRBV9 to TRBJ2-1, with no clear D. V lost 0 bases and J 2 bases, leaving 12 bases between the germline ends. CDR3 length equals 16 residues. Germline loops: CDR1 SGDLS, CDR2 YYNGEE. Looking up the rest from reference TRBV9 and TRBJ2-1 gives the full variable domain: DSGVTQTPKHLITATGQRVTLRCSPRSGDLSVYWYQQSLDQGLQFLIQYYNGEERAKGNILERFSAQQFPDLHSELNLSSLELGDSALYFCASSVDAGVTYNEQFFGPGTRLTVL.